This passage covers 26 T cell receptor beta chains from one sample sequenced in a study of read filtering for tumor transcriptome and immune sequencing. The library was built from about 0.4 ug RNA with molecular barcoded adaptors for alpha/delta and beta/gamma chains. TCRdb called the reads again in MiXCR, with one record for every CDR3 protein. The table records 100,000 to 150,000 distinct CDR3 sequences, over 10% of them present only once. Sequencing was carried out using a population of CD138-negative cells sorted from bone marrow. The receptors derive from a donor at least 40 years old with multiple myeloma.

Notes on this clonotype: A far larger clone differs by one base, so this is likely a read error. The V call is TRBV6-5, the J call TRBJ2-1; the D gene is possibly TRBD1 (6 bases). Germline values: CDR1 MNHEY, CDR2 SVGAGI. The CDR3 has 15 residues. CDR3 bases: TGTGCCAGCAGTTTCACAGGGAGTCCCTACAATGAGCAGCTCTTC. Encoded protein: CASSFTGSPYNEQLF.

This clonotype was recorded many times. The V gene is TRBV20-1, the J gene TRBJ2-2; 12 bases agree with TRBD2. The V and J ends lost 3 bases and 6 bases, in that order; junction bases with no gene match: 2. CDR3 size: 14 residues. Germline assignment: CDR1 DFQATT and CDR2 SNEGSKA (reference sequence). CDR3: CSARASGRAGELFF. The CDR3 DNA reads as TGCAGTGCTAGGGCTAGCGGGAGGGCCGGGGAGCTGTTTTTT.

This clonotype was observed a handful of times. The gene calls are TRBV16 and TRBJ2-5; D not certain. This CDR3 comprises 11 residues. Trimming removed 3 bases from V and 3 bases from J, with 2 bases in between. The germline gives CDR1 KGHSY, CDR2 FQNENV. CDR3 sequence: CASSQKETQYF. In DNA form, the CDR3 reads TGTGCCAGCAGCCAGAAAGAGACCCAGTACTTC. Complete variable domain (other parts from reference TRBV16 and TRBJ2-5): GEEVAQTPKHLVRGEGQKAKLYCAPIKGHSYVFWYQQVLKNEFKFLISFQNENVFDETGMPKERFSAKCLPNSPCSLEIQATKLEDSAVYFCASSQKETQYFGPGTRLLVL.

This clonotype was counted many times. The CDR3 region is CSATKGGSPLHF. Written as DNA, the CDR3 is TGCAGTGCTACTAAGGGTGGTTCACCCCTCCACTTT. The chain combines TRBV20-1 with TRBJ1-6; D is unresolved. Trimming left V 4 bases short and J 9 bases short, with 10 bases between. Germline CDR1 and CDR2: DFQATT and SNEGSKA (reference sequence). The CDR3 has 12 residues.

This clonotype was seen at least ten times. J is TRBJ1-3 and V is TRBV7-9; D is unresolved. Germline V lookup: CDR1 SEHNR, CDR2 FQNEAQ (reference sequence). This CDR3 has 14 amino acids. V was trimmed by 5 bases and J by 3 bases, leaving 11 bases between them. The CDR3 sequence is CASSLLRFGNTIYF. For the CDR3, the DNA is TGTGCCAGCAGCCTTCTACGCTTTGGAAACACCATATATTTT.

This chain uses TRBV11-3 with TRBJ2-1; no clear D. CDR3 length equals 13 residues. The germline gives CDR1 SGHNT, CDR2 YENEEA. The ends were cut back, 1 base at V and 9 bases at J, with 10 bases in the middle. DNA of the CDR3: TGTGCCAGCAGCTTAGGATTGTTCGCTGAGCAGTTCTTC. It encodes CASSLGLFAEQFF.

The sample holds many counts of this clonotype. The V call is TRBV5-1, the J call TRBJ2-5; 10 nucleotides match TRBD2. Trimming cost V 1 base and J 2 bases; bases outside gene matches: 8. CDR1 and CDR2 from the germline V gene are SGHRS and YFSETQ. The CDR3 is made up of 17 amino acids. CDR3 DNA sequence: TGCGCCAGCAGCTTGAGGGCTAGCGGGAGTTTTCAAGAGACCCAGTACTTC. It translates to CASSLRASGSFQETQYF. The full variable domain, completed using reference TRBV5-1 and TRBJ2-5, is KAGVTQTPRYLIKTRGQQVTLSCSPISGHRSVSWYQQTPGQGLQFLFEYFSETQRNKGNFPGRFSGRQFSNSRSEMNVSTLELGDSALYLCASSLRASGSFQETQYFGPGTRLLVL.

This clonotype has a count of ten or more. The chain combines TRBV7-9 with TRBJ2-1, with 7 bases matching TRBD2. Germline assignment: CDR1 SEHNR and CDR2 FQNEAQ (reference sequence). Trimming removed 1 base from V and 3 bases from J; junction bases left unmatched: 12. This CDR3 is built from 18 residues. This CDR3 is CASSLGGVAGEFYNEQFF. The CDR3 nucleotides read TGTGCCAGCAGCTTAGGAGGGGTGGCGGGAGAGTTCTACAATGAGCAGTTCTTC.

In its sample, this clonotype was seen many times. J is TRBJ2-5 and V is TRBV11-2, with 11 positions matching TRBD1. Germline lookup yields CDR1 SGHAT and CDR2 FQNNGV. The CDR3 totals 17 residues. Losses at the gene ends were 10 bases for V and 3 bases for J; bases not matched to a gene: 16. The CDR3: CATAPPGQGVGKETQYF. In DNA, the CDR3 is TGTGCCACCGCACCACCGGGACAGGGGGTGGGGAAAGAGACCCAGTACTTC. The full variable domain, its missing parts supplied by reference TRBV11-2 and TRBJ2-5, is EAGVAQSPRYKIIEKRQSVAFWCNPISGHATLYWYQQILGQGPKLLIQFQNNGVVDDSQLPKDRFSAERLKGVDSTLKIQPAKLEDSAVYLCATAPPGQGVGKETQYFGPGTRLLVL.

Comment on this clonotype: A much larger clonotype is one base distant, so this may be a read error. V usage is TRBV7-2 and J usage is TRBJ2-3, with D perhaps given as TRBD1 or TRBD2 (7 bases each). The germline gives CDR1 SGHTA, CDR2 FQGNSA. CDR3 length: 15 amino acids. Between the trimmed V and J ends, which lost 4 bases and 2 bases, there was a span of 13 bases. CDR3 loop: CASSSGGTTTDTQYF. CDR3 in DNA: TGTGCCAGCAGCTCAGGGGGGACTACCACAGATACGCAGTATTTT.

Ten or more counts support this clonotype. The CDR3 here is CASLGFGADEQFF. The DNA of the CDR3 is TGTGCCAGCCTCGGGTTCGGGGCCGATGAGCAGTTCTTC. The chain recombines TRBV11-2 with TRBJ2-1; the D call may be TRBD1 or TRBD2 (5 bases each). V lost 8 bases and J lost 8, with 16 bases in between. CDR3 length: 13 amino acids. CDR1 and CDR2 from the germline V gene are SGHAT and FQNNGV.

This clonotype came up many times. The chain recombines TRBV25-1 with TRBJ2-7; 10 bases are shared with TRBD1. With V trimmed by 5 bases and J by 6 bases, 4 bases remained unmatched. Germline V gene lookup returns CDR1 MGHDK and CDR2 SYGVNS. The CDR3 is 13 residues long. As DNA, the CDR3 is TGTGCCAGCAGTCGGGGACAGGGGTTCGAGCAGTACTTC. Translation gives CASSRGQGFEQYF.

Turning to this clonotype: A much larger clone differs by one base, so this may be a read error. The chain couples TRBV5-1 to TRBJ1-6; 8 bases map to TRBD1. The ends lost 3 bases at V and 8 bases at J; junction bases unmatched: 4. The CDR3 consists of 14 residues. Germline values: CDR1 SGHRS, CDR2 YFSETQ. The CDR3 here is CASSYETGDSPLHF. The CDR3 DNA sequence: TGCGCCAGCAGCTATGAGACAGGGGATTCACCCCTCCACTTT.

The chain carries TRBV6-2 or TRBV6-3 and TRBJ2-1, with D possibly matching TRBD2 (6 bases). The germline CDR1 and CDR2 sequences are MNHEY and SVGEGT. This CDR3 comprises 14 residues. Trimming pared 8 bases from V and 3 bases from J, leaving 14 bases between. CDR3 protein: CASRVGTFYNEQFF. The CDR3 DNA sequence: TGTGCCAGCCGGGTCGGGACTTTCTACAATGAGCAGTTCTTC.

Regarding this clonotype: This likely reflects a read error, since a far larger clone is one base away. This chain links TRBV11-1 with TRBJ2-7, with 12 bases aligning to TRBD2. CDR1 and CDR2 from the germline V gene are SGHAT and FQDESV (reference sequence). This CDR3 comprises 14 residues. V dropped 2 bases and J dropped 7; count of bases not matched to a gene: 3. This CDR3 reads CASSLRLAGAEQYF. The DNA for the CDR3 is TGTGCCAGCAGCTTACGACTAGCGGGAGCTGAGCAGTACTTC.

This clonotype was detected ten times or more. The rearrangement links TRBV24-1 to TRBJ2-7; TRBD2 is a possible D gene (6 bases). CDR1 and CDR2 from the germline V gene are KGHDR and SFDVKD. The V and J ends lost 4 bases and 5 bases respectively, with 20 bases between them. CDR3 length equals 16 residues. The CDR3 nucleotides are TGTGCCACCAGTGACCCTCACGGTGGGAGGAGGGACGAGCAGTACTTC. Translated, it gives CATSDPHGGRRDEQYF.

This clonotype came up many times. The gene calls are TRBV5-1 and TRBJ2-5, with 12 bases that match TRBD2. Per the germline V gene, CDR1 is SGHRS and CDR2 is YFSETQ. V dropped 0 bases and J dropped 0; count of bases not matched to a gene: 6. This CDR3 comprises 18 residues. The CDR3 reads CASSLGLAGEWYQETQYF. The CDR3 coding sequence is TGCGCCAGCAGCTTGGGACTAGCGGGAGAGTGGTACCAAGAGACCCAGTACTTC.

On this clonotype itself: Germline is not matched at one junction end, which may reflect a read error. J is TRBJ2-3 and V is TRBV4-1; D tentatively reads TRBD1 or TRBD2 (6 bases each). Germline V lookup: CDR1 MGHRA, CDR2 YSYEKL. This CDR3 has 15 amino acids. Written as DNA, the CDR3 is TGCGCCAGCAGCCAAGGGGTGGGGGGCACAGATATGCAGTATTTT. As protein: CASSQGVGGTDMQYF.

Ten or more counts support this clonotype. The CDR3 loop is CASTTGPSYEQYF. DNA for the CDR3: TGTGCCAGCACCACGGGACCGAGCTACGAGCAGTACTTC. The V and J genes are TRBV6-2 or TRBV6-3 and TRBJ2-7; possibly TRBD1 or TRBD2 for D (5 bases each). V dropped 7 bases and J dropped 3 bases, with 13 bases sitting between them. The CDR3 has 13 residues. The germline V gene has CDR1 MNHEY and CDR2 SVGEGT.

There are many counts of this clonotype. A junction end diverges from the germline sequence, so it may reflect a read error. V is TRBV4-3 and J is TRBJ2-7; tentative D call: TRBD1 (5 bases). The germline V gene encodes CDR1 LGHNA and CDR2 YSLEER. This CDR3 spans 13 amino acids. The CDR3 sequence is CASSPGHPYEQYF. For the CDR3, the DNA is TGTGCCAGCAGCCCAGGACACCCCTACGAGCAGTACTTC.

This clonotype was found many times. This chain joins TRBV7-2 and TRBJ2-5, with 8 bases fitting TRBD2. V dropped 5 bases and J dropped 7; count of bases not matched to a gene: 12. CDR1 and CDR2 (germline): SGHTA, FQGNSA. This CDR3 is built from 15 residues. CDR3 bases: TGTGCCAGCAGCCGTTTCGGAGCGGGAGAGGTGACCCAGTACTTC. Translation gives CASSRFGAGEVTQYF.

V usage is TRBV29-1 and J usage is TRBJ1-1; 9 bases are shared with TRBD1. V shed 5 bases, J shed 5 bases, and the junction held 6 bases outside the gene matches. This CDR3 comprises 13 residues. CDR1 and CDR2 from the germline V gene are SQVTM and ANQGSEA. The chain's CDR3 is CSVCHRGQTEAFF. The DNA of the CDR3 is TGCAGCGTTTGCCACAGGGGGCAAACTGAAGCTTTCTTT. Full variable domain (rest looked up from reference TRBV29-1 and TRBJ1-1): SAVISQKPSRDICQRGTSLTIQCQVDSQVTMMFWYRQQPGQSLTLIATANQGSEATYESGFVIDKFPISRPNLTFSTLTVSNMSPEDSSIYLCSVCHRGQTEAFFGQGTRLTVV.

This clonotype was counted many times. V gene TRBV20-1 combines with J gene TRBJ1-1; the D gene is possibly TRBD1 (5 bases). The CDR3 covers 17 residues. Germline V gene sequence: CDR1 DFQATT, CDR2 SNEGSKA (reference sequence). V lost 1 base to trimming and J lost 4 bases, with 22 bases between them. CDR3 in amino acids: CSARGNFRAGMATEAFF. Here the CDR3 DNA reads TGCAGTGCTAGAGGTAATTTTAGGGCAGGGATGGCCACTGAAGCTTTCTTT.

This clonotype has a count of ten or more. This chain joins TRBV10-3 and TRBJ1-2; 7 bases are shared with TRBD1. The CDR3 is 13 residues long. The germline V gene has CDR1 ENHRY and CDR2 SYGVKD. The junction had 4 bases not matched to a gene; V was cut back by 5 bases and J by 4 bases. The CDR3 bases are TGTGCCATCAGTTCGACAGGGAGCTATGGCTACACCTTC. This translates into CAISSTGSYGYTF.

This clonotype was observed at least ten times. The V call is TRBV29-1, the J call TRBJ2-6; unclear D gene. CDR3 length: 13 amino acids. The V end lost 5 bases, the J end lost 1 base, and 6 bases lay between the germline ends. CDR1 is SQVTM and CDR2 is ANQGSEA in the germline V gene. Here the CDR3 reads CSVQESGANVLTF. As DNA, the CDR3 is TGCAGCGTTCAGGAATCTGGGGCCAACGTCCTGACTTTC.

Details on this clonotype: A single base separates this from a much larger clone, so it may be a read error. The chain links TRBV12-3 or TRBV12-4 to TRBJ2-3; TRBD1 might be the D (7 bases). The CDR3 totals 14 residues. Trimming pared 8 bases from V and 4 bases from J, leaving 16 bases between. CDR3: CASCPGGRADTQYF. CDR3 in DNA: TGTGCCAGCTGTCCAGGGGGGCGCGCAGATACGCAGTATTTT.